Listed here are 32 T cell receptor beta chains from one sample, sequenced in a study of early T cells in non-severe SARS-CoV-2 infection. MiXCR was run by TCRdb on the 5' RACE reads, yielding one entry per CDR3 protein. The sample lists 65,000 to 75,000 distinct CDR3 sequences; roughly an eighth were seen once. The sequenced sample was whole blood. All receptors come from an adult who was a healthcare worker with PCR-confirmed SARS-CoV-2 infection or an uninfected control (not recorded which).

This clonotype was observed a handful of times. The rearrangement uses TRBV27 and TRBJ1-1; tentative D call: TRBD1 (5 bases). The germline V gene has CDR1 MNHEY and CDR2 SMNVEV (reference sequence). This CDR3 has 12 residues. The V gene lost 8 bases and the J gene lost 6 bases, with 13 bases spanning the gap. CDR3 DNA sequence: TGTGCCAGCGGGTGGGGGTTCTCTGAAGCTTTCTTT. Translating it yields CASGWGFSEAFF.

CDR3 nucleotide sequence: TGTGCCAGCAGCTCGGCGGCGGCGGATACGCAGTATTTT. Translating gives CASSSAAADTQYF. The chain uses TRBV7-2 and TRBJ2-3; D is unresolved. This CDR3 has 13 residues. V lost 4 bases and J lost 6, with 11 bases in between. CDR1 is SGHTA, CDR2 FQGNSA, per germline.

This clonotype has ten or more counts. The junction shows a germline mismatch at one end, possibly a read error. The J gene is TRBJ2-2, the V gene TRBV7-7; 8 bases line up with TRBD2. Germline-derived CDR1 and CDR2 are SSHAT and FNYEAQ (reference sequence). The CDR3 is 15 amino acids. The CDR3 spells CASSGGSNHPGELFF. In nucleotides, the CDR3 is TGTGCTAGCAGCGGGGGCTCAAACCACCCCGGGGAGCTGTTTTTT.

This clonotype has more than one count but fewer than ten. A read error may produce the germline difference seen at one junction end. J is TRBJ1-1 and V is TRBV11-2; TRBD1 matches 9 bases. CDR3 length equals 16 residues. From germline, CDR1 is SGHAT and CDR2 FQNNGV. CDR3 nucleotide sequence: TGTGTCAGCAGCACAAACAGGGGGCTATTGAACACTGAAGCTTTCTTT. This gives the protein CVSSTNRGLLNTEAFF.

This chain uses TRBV29-1 with TRBJ2-3, with D perhaps TRBD1 (5 bases). Deletions cut 7 bases from V and 5 bases from J, with 16 bases between. The V gene's germline CDR1 is SQVTM and CDR2 ANQGSEA. The CDR3 totals 13 residues. The CDR3 sequence is CSASTGAQDTQYF. As DNA, the CDR3 is TGCAGCGCCTCAACTGGGGCCCAAGATACGCAGTATTTT.

This clonotype was counted many times. This rearrangement joins TRBV30 to TRBJ2-7; 7 nucleotides match TRBD2. The CDR3 sequence is 13 residues long. The trim removed 2 bases at V and 4 bases at J, leaving 5 bases unmatched. The germline CDR1 and CDR2 sequences are GTSNPN and SVGIG (reference sequence). DNA for the CDR3: TGTGCCTGGAGTCTGACTAGCCGTTACGAGCAGTACTTC. It encodes CAWSLTSRYEQYF.

Many counts were recorded for this clonotype. The rearrangement joins TRBV7-2 to TRBJ2-7; 8 bases map to TRBD1. The trim removed 1 base at V and 2 bases at J, leaving 4 bases unmatched. The V gene's germline CDR1 is SGHTA and CDR2 FQGNSA. The CDR3 has 15 residues. The CDR3: CASSLVQGAPYEQYF. CDR3 bases: TGTGCCAGCAGCTTAGTGCAGGGGGCTCCCTACGAGCAGTACTTC. Full variable domain (missing parts from reference TRBV7-2 and TRBJ2-7): GAGVSQSPSNKVTEKGKDVELRCDPISGHTALYWYRQSLGQGLEFLIYFQGNSAPDKSGLPSDRFSAERTGGSVSTLTIQRTQQEDSAVYLCASSLVQGAPYEQYFGPGTRLTVT.

The chain recombines TRBV28 with TRBJ1-6; D uncertain. V was cut by 6 bases and J by 0 bases, with 9 bases left in between. In germline, CDR1 is MDHEN, CDR2 SYDVKM. This CDR3 has 15 residues. CDR3 nucleotides: TGTGCCAGCAGACCCCTCACCTCCTATAATTCACCCCTCCACTTT. Translated: CASRPLTSYNSPLHF.

J is TRBJ1-1 and V is TRBV7-4; D is undetermined. Trimming took 4 bases from V and 2 from J, leaving 5 bases between them. Germline CDR1 reads SGHVT; CDR2 reads SQSDAQ. The CDR3 runs 12 residues. As DNA, the CDR3 is TGTGCCAGCAGCTCCAGCAACACTGAAGCTTTCTTT. Translation gives CASSSSNTEAFF.

The chain joins TRBV9 to TRBJ2-1, with no clear D. Germline CDR1 SGDLS, CDR2 YYNGEE. With 4 bases removed from V and 0 bases from J, the gap between germline ends came to 8 bases. This CDR3 is 14 amino acids long. The CDR3 is CASSPQSSYNEQFF. CDR3 coding DNA: TGTGCCAGCAGCCCCCAGAGCTCCTACAATGAGCAGTTCTTC.

This clonotype was counted ten times or more. The chain links TRBV4-1 to TRBJ2-2; D is possibly TRBD1 (6 bases). CDR3 length: 15 residues. V shed 4 bases and J shed 5 bases, with 14 bases lying between them. The germline CDR1 and CDR2 sequences are MGHRA and YSYEKL. CDR3 coding DNA: TGCGCCAGCAGCCCGGGACAATTTTCGACCGGGGAGCTGTTTTTT. Encoded protein: CASSPGQFSTGELFF.

The chain links TRBV29-1 to TRBJ2-7; D gene uncertain. The germline V and J ends were trimmed by 6 bases and 0 bases, with 12 bases remaining between them. This CDR3 region has 13 residues. Germline V CDR1 and CDR2: SQVTM, ANQGSEA. CDR3 in amino acids: CSVRDGSSYEQYF. The CDR3 coding sequence is TGCAGCGTGAGAGACGGAAGCTCCTACGAGCAGTACTTC.

In this sample, this clonotype turned up many times. This chain links TRBV5-1 with TRBJ2-4; no firm D call. The length of the CDR3 is 14 residues. Trimming pared 0 bases from V and 1 base from J, leaving 5 bases between. Looked up from germline, CDR1 is SGHRS and CDR2 is YFSETQ. CDR3 sequence reads: CASSLGVAKNIQYF. Here the CDR3 DNA reads TGCGCCAGCAGCTTGGGTGTGGCCAAAAACATTCAGTACTTC.

This clonotype appeared many times. The chain combines TRBV20-1 with TRBJ2-5; 9 nucleotides line up with TRBD2. V lost 6 bases, J lost 1 base, and 6 bases stayed unmatched. This CDR3 is built from 14 residues. Germline-derived CDR1 and CDR2 are DFQATT and SNEGSKA (reference sequence). CDR3 sequence reads: CSAFVAGAQETQYF. In nucleotides, the CDR3 is TGCAGTGCCTTCGTAGCGGGGGCCCAAGAGACCCAGTACTTC.

In this sample, this clonotype turned up a few times. V gene TRBV7-9 combines with J gene TRBJ2-7; TRBD2 might be the D (7 bases). The CDR3 is 15 amino acids. V lost 2 bases and J lost 2, with 13 bases in between. Germline V gene sequence: CDR1 SEHNR, CDR2 FQNEAQ (reference sequence). The CDR3 loop reads CASSLRGGGPYEQYF. The CDR3 bases are TGTGCCAGCAGCTTACGAGGGGGGGGCCCCTACGAGCAGTACTTC.

This chain connects TRBV5-1 to TRBJ2-7, with 9 bases matching TRBD2. Germline CDR1 and CDR2: SGHRS and YFSETQ. Trimming removed 4 bases from V and 2 bases from J; junction bases left unmatched: 10. CDR3 size: 16 residues. The CDR3 region is CASSVFSGGQAYEQYF. CDR3 bases: TGCGCCAGCAGCGTATTTAGCGGGGGCCAAGCCTACGAGCAGTACTTC.

This chain connects TRBV7-9 to TRBJ2-7; D is unclear. The CDR3 runs to 18 residues. V was pared by 1 base and J by 0 bases, with 19 bases between. Germline CDR1 reads SEHNR; CDR2 reads FQNEAQ (reference sequence). CDR3 DNA sequence: TGTGCCAGCAGCTTAGGGTCTGGGGTAGCCCCCATCTCCTACGAGCAGTACTTC. This codes for CASSLGSGVAPISYEQYF.

This clonotype appeared a few times. DNA of the CDR3: TGTGCCAGCAGCGCGTGGTACAGGGATTCACCCCTCCACTTT. It yields the protein CASSAWYRDSPLHF. The rearrangement links TRBV7-2 to TRBJ1-6; a possible D gene is TRBD1 (6 bases). CDR1 and CDR2 from the germline V gene are SGHTA and FQGNSA. V lost 5 bases and J 8 bases, leaving 13 bases between the germline ends. CDR3 length equals 14 residues. Full variable domain (missing parts from reference TRBV7-2 and TRBJ1-6): GAGVSQSPSNKVTEKGKDVELRCDPISGHTALYWYRQSLGQGLEFLIYFQGNSAPDKSGLPSDRFSAERTGGSVSTLTIQRTQQEDSAVYLCASSAWYRDSPLHFGNGTRLTVT.

At least ten counts were recorded for this clonotype. The chain couples TRBV6-5 to TRBJ2-7; D possibly corresponds to TRBD1 (7 bases). Trimming removed 11 bases at V and 2 bases at J, with 13 bases between. The CDR3 loop spans 12 amino acids. Germline V gene data show CDR1 as MNHEY and CDR2 as SVGAGI. CDR3 residues: CACGDSPYEQYF. In nucleotides, the CDR3 is TGTGCCTGCGGGGACAGCCCCTACGAGCAGTACTTC.

This clonotype was seen only a few times. The chain carries TRBV7-9 and TRBJ1-5; TRBD1 matches 7 bases. This CDR3 has 14 residues. V was pared by 7 bases and J by 4 bases, with 7 bases of the junction left unmatched. Germline values: CDR1 SEHNR, CDR2 FQNEAQ (reference sequence). CDR3 in DNA: TGTGCCAGCACCCCGGGGGACAGAAATCAGCCCCAGCATTTT. This gives the protein CASTPGDRNQPQHF.

In its sample, this clonotype was seen a few times. The chain combines TRBV7-9 with TRBJ2-7; D might be TRBD2 (6 bases). The CDR3 is 13 residues long. Germline-derived CDR1 and CDR2 are SEHNR and FQNEAQ (reference sequence). Trimming removed 6 bases at V and 3 bases at J, with 12 bases between. DNA for the CDR3: TGTGCCAGCAGGGCTCGGGGGAACTACGAGCAGTACTTC. It yields the protein CASRARGNYEQYF.

CDR3 protein: CATSRDGQGGETQYF. DNA of the CDR3: TGTGCCACCAGCAGAGACGGACAGGGCGGCGAGACCCAGTACTTC. The chain has TRBV15 and TRBJ2-5; 8 positions match TRBD1. Germline CDR1 is LNHNV and CDR2 is YYDKDF (reference sequence). The CDR3 length is 15 residues. Trimming took 0 bases from V and 5 from J; bases not matched to a gene: 5.

In this sample, this clonotype turned up many times. The chain recombines TRBV11-1 with TRBJ1-2; D is undetermined. Germline V CDR1 and CDR2: SGHAT, FQDESV (reference sequence). V lost 6 bases to trimming and J lost 7 bases, with 18 bases between them. CDR3 size: 14 residues. The CDR3 region is CASRDLGDPFGYTF. The CDR3 bases are TGTGCCAGCAGGGATTTGGGCGACCCCTTTGGCTACACCTTC.

The sample holds many counts of this clonotype. The chain joins TRBV29-1 to TRBJ2-3; 11 positions match TRBD1. This CDR3 has 14 residues. J was trimmed by 5 bases and V by 6 bases; bases with no gene match: 7. Germline CDR1 SQVTM, CDR2 ANQGSEA. The CDR3 spells CSVQGQGAGDTQYF. CDR3 coding DNA: TGCAGCGTCCAAGGACAGGGGGCGGGAGATACGCAGTATTTT.

The chain uses TRBV30 and TRBJ1-1; D may be TRBD1 (5 bases). V dropped 0 bases and J dropped 5 bases, with 16 bases sitting between them. This CDR3 has 15 residues. Germline CDR1 GTSNPN, CDR2 SVGIG (reference sequence). The CDR3 coding sequence is TGTGCCTGGAGTGTTGGGGGACTCTCGGGGACTGAAGCTTTCTTT. Translation gives CAWSVGGLSGTEAFF.

This clonotype was seen many times. J is TRBJ2-1 and V is TRBV29-1, with TRBD2 matching over 9 bases. Germline loops: CDR1 SQVTM, CDR2 ANQGSEA. The V segment lost 7 bases and the J segment 7 bases; nucleotides outside the gene matches: 8. There are 13 residues in the CDR3. The CDR3 DNA reads TGCAGCGCTCCATCTAGCGGGGTAAATGAGCAGTTCTTC. Translating gives CSAPSSGVNEQFF.

In this sample, this clonotype turned up many times. J is TRBJ2-5 and V is TRBV7-2; D remains unclear. Trimming took off 5 bases at V and 9 bases at J, with 16 bases between the two ends. There are 13 residues in the CDR3. In germline, CDR1 is SGHTA, CDR2 FQGNSA. CDR3 sequence reads: CASSLQTPMAQYF. The DNA for the CDR3 is TGTGCCAGCAGCCTACAGACCCCCATGGCCCAGTACTTC. Full variable domain (remainder filled in from reference TRBV7-2 and TRBJ2-5): GAGVSQSPSNKVTEKGKDVELRCDPISGHTALYWYRQSLGQGLEFLIYFQGNSAPDKSGLPSDRFSAERTGGSVSTLTIQRTQQEDSAVYLCASSLQTPMAQYFGPGTRLLVL.

This chain's CDR3 is CASSPLGSPLHF. CDR3 nucleotides: TGTGCCAGCAGTCCTCTGGGGTCACCCCTCCACTTT. J is TRBJ1-6 and V is TRBV12-3 or TRBV12-4; D is unresolved. The ends were cut back, 5 bases at V and 10 bases at J, with 9 bases in the middle. There are 12 residues in the CDR3.

The V gene is TRBV29-1, the J gene TRBJ2-1; D is uncertain. This CDR3 comprises 11 residues. V lost 3 bases, J lost 9 bases, and 9 bases lay in between. CDR1 and CDR2 (germline): SQVTM, ANQGSEA. This CDR3 is CSVDQVFEQFF. Here the CDR3 DNA reads TGCAGCGTTGATCAAGTTTTTGAGCAGTTCTTC.

This clonotype was recorded many times. The chain uses TRBV10-3 and TRBJ2-1; TRBD2 matches at 8 bases. This CDR3 has 13 residues. Germline V gene data show CDR1 as ENHRY and CDR2 as SYGVKD. V dropped 11 bases and J dropped 1; count of bases not matched to a gene: 4. The CDR3 loop is CAGRGGSYNEQFF. CDR3 coding DNA: TGTGCCGGACGGGGGGGTTCCTACAATGAGCAGTTCTTC.

The chain is built from TRBV10-1 and TRBJ2-3, with D perhaps TRBD1 (6 bases). The CDR3 contains 12 residues. CDR1 and CDR2 (germline): WNHNN, SYGVQD (reference sequence). With 5 bases removed from V and 5 bases from J, the gap between germline ends came to 8 bases. The CDR3 loop is CASSRDKDTQYF. The CDR3 DNA follows: TGCGCCAGCAGTCGGGACAAAGATACGCAGTATTTT.

This clonotype was seen more than once but under ten times. The rearrangement links TRBV3-1 to TRBJ2-7; D gene unclear. Deletions cut 5 bases from V and 6 bases from J, with 11 bases between. This CDR3 is built from 12 residues. CDR1 and CDR2 (germline): LGHDT, YNNKEL (reference sequence). The CDR3 DNA follows: TGTGCCAGCAGCTCCCGTGCTGGCGAGCAGTACTTC. Encoded protein: CASSSRAGEQYF.